The clone carrying this TCR beta chain was seen only once. What it binds is not known. The CDR3 runs to 16 residues. V was shortened by 3 bases and J by 0 bases, with 12 bases between the two germline ends. The record originates from a study of a mutant IDH1 vaccine in newly diagnosed glioma. Time point described: week 23, last vaccination. Topical imiquimod was applied with each vaccine dose, which held 300 ug of mutant IDH1 20-mer peptide. Here immunoSEQ multiplex PCR was the method, and the copy in TCRdb shows in-frame clones only, minus some. The data hold about 56,000 clones, with around 87% observed a single time.

Sequencing used PBMCs, obtained from a glioma patient whose treatment included an IDH1 peptide vaccine. This receptor was obtained from a man aged 40-50 years with glioma. This chain connects TRBV23-1 to TRBJ2-4, with D uncertain. TRBV23-1 is recorded as an ORF, its role being uncertain. The CDR3 spells CASSQTDARAKNIQYF. The DNA of the CDR3 is TGCGCCAGCAGTCAGACGGACGCTCGAGCCAAAAACATTCAGTACTTC.